This T cell receptor beta chain was identified during a study of control samples from healthy donors and cancer patients. Here immunoSEQ multiplex PCR was the method, and the copy in TCRdb shows in-frame clones only, minus some. The table has about 130,000 clones, under 95% seen once; the top ten hold about 9%. The CDR3 runs 15 residues. This receptor was obtained from a young man in good health. The sequenced sample consisted of blood. This sequence joins TRBV12-2 and TRBJ2-2; TRBD1 was called by the table and not checked on the DNA. TRBV12-2 is shown as a pseudogene. The DNA of the CDR3 is TGTGCAAGTCGCTCATACAGGATGAACACCGGGGAGCTGTTTTTT. Translating gives CASRSYRMNTGELFF.